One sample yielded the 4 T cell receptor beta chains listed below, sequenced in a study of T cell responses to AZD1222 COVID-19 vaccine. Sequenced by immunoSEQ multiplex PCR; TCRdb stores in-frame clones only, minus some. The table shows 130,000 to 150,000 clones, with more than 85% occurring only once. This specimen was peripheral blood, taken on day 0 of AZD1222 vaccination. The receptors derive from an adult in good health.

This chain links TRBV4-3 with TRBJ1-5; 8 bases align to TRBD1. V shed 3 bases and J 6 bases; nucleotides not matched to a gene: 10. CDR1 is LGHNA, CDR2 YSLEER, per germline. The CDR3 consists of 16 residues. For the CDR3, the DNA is TGCGCCAGCAGCCATGACTTTGACAGGGGCAGTCAGCCCCAGCATTTT. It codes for CASSHDFDRGSQPQHF.

CDR3 nucleotide sequence: TGTGCCAGCTCACCCGGTTTAAACTCTGGAAACACCATATATTTT. Translated, it gives CASSPGLNSGNTIYF. The chain is built from TRBV18 and TRBJ1-3, with D unclear. Germline V gives CDR1 KGHSH, CDR2 LQKENI. Trimming removed 3 bases from V and 0 bases from J, with 9 bases in between. This CDR3 comprises 15 residues.

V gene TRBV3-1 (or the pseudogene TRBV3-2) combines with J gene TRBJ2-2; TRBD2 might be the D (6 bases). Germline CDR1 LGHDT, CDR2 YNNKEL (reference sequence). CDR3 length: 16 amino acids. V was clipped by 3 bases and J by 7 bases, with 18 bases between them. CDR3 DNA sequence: TGTGCCAGCAGCCAGCGGGGCCATGCCAGGGTCGGGGAGCTGTTTTTT. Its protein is CASSQRGHARVGELFF.

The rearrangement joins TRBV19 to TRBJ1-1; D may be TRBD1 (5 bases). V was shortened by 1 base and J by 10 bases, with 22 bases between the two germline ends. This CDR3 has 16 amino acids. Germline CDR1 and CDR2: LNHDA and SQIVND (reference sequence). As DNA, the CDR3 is TGTGCCAGTAGTATAGGAGGGGACCTGATACAAACGGCAGCTTTCTTT. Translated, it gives CASSIGGDLIQTAAFF.